These 32 T cell receptor beta chains originate from one sample sequenced in a study of blood T cell repertoires in COVID-19 (dated by TCRdb to 2020 to 2022). The library relied on the immunoSEQ multiplex PCR assay. TCRdb took this table from immuneACCESS and kept in-frame rearrangements with V and J called. Such tables lack part of the clones; where checked against another copy, unresolved V genes explain under half of the gap, and the rest is unexplained. In all, the sample holds under 40,000 clones, and 90% of those were seen once. The top ten clones comprise roughly 1.6% of the sample. The sequenced sample consisted of peripheral blood. These receptors all come from a man aged 55-75 years with active COVID-19.

This clone was found once. The chain combines TRBV10-3 with TRBJ2-5; TRBD2 matches at 8 bases. The CDR3 is made up of 14 amino acids. With V trimmed by 5 bases and J by 1 base, 3 bases remained unmatched. Germline V CDR1 and CDR2: ENHRY, SYGVKD. CDR3 protein: CAISSAGGQETQYF. DNA of the CDR3: TGTGCCATCAGTTCGGCGGGGGGCCAAGAGACCCAGTACTTC.

V usage is TRBV2 and J usage is TRBJ1-2, with 7 bases aligning to TRBD1. Germline V gene lookup returns CDR1 SNHLY and CDR2 FYNNEI. CDR3 size: 16 residues. V lost 1 base, J lost 5 bases, and 10 bases stayed unmatched. The DNA of the CDR3 is TGTGCCAGCAGTGAAGAAGGGACAGCGATACTTTATGGCTACACCTTC. Protein: CASSEEGTAILYGYTF.

The chain recombines TRBV30 with TRBJ1-2; no firm D call. V was pared by 4 bases and J by 4 bases, with 16 bases between. Germline CDR1 GTSNPN, CDR2 SVGIG (reference sequence). CDR3 length: 14 amino acids. CDR3 nucleotides: TGTGCCTGGATCAGCCTCGGCGGGATCTATGGCTACACCTTC. Translated, it gives CAWISLGGIYGYTF.

The gene calls are TRBV4-3 and TRBJ2-1; TRBD2 matches at 10 bases. The junction had 7 bases not matched to a gene; V was cut back by 0 bases and J by 5 bases. This CDR3 spans 17 amino acids. Germline V lookup: CDR1 LGHNA, CDR2 YSLEER. The CDR3 nucleotides read TGCGCCAGCAGCCAAGATCTTAAGCGGGGGGGCCACAATGAGCAGTTCTTC. Protein sequence: CASSQDLKRGGHNEQFF.

The rearrangement uses TRBV18 and TRBJ1-6, with a tentative D call TRBD1 (5 bases). The CDR3 extends over 14 amino acids. Per germline, CDR1 KGHSH and CDR2 LQKENI. Trimming removed 3 bases from V and 5 bases from J, with 8 bases in between. CDR3: CASSPGGNNSPLHF. CDR3 sequence (DNA): TGTGCCAGCTCACCCGGGGGAAATAATTCACCCCTCCACTTT.

J is TRBJ2-1 and V is TRBV2, with D possibly being TRBD1 (5 bases). The germline V gene has CDR1 SNHLY and CDR2 FYNNEI. The CDR3 is 16 residues long. The V and J ends lost 10 bases and 4 bases respectively, with 23 bases between them. In DNA form, the CDR3 reads TGTGCCACCTCCGGGTCGGGCAGGGCAAGATACAATGAGCAGTTCTTC. Translation gives CATSGSGRARYNEQFF. The full variable domain, rest sourced from reference TRBV2 and TRBJ2-1, is EPEVTQTPSHQVTQMGQEVILRCVPISNHLYFYWYRQILGQKVEFLVSFYNNEISEKSEIFDDQFSVERPDGSNFTLKIRSTKLEDSAMYFCATSGSGRARYNEQFFGPGTRLTVL.

The chain employs TRBV27 and TRBJ2-7; possible D gene TRBD1, 5 bases. V was trimmed by 6 bases and J by 2 bases, leaving 20 bases between them. The CDR3 runs 16 residues. In germline, CDR1 is MNHEY, CDR2 SMNVEV (reference sequence). The CDR3 DNA is TGTGCCAGCAGGCCGCCCGACGGACATCCCCCCTACGAGCAGTACTTC. It is translated as CASRPPDGHPPYEQYF.

The CDR3 nucleotides read TGTGCCAGCAGCCCGGGACAGGGGAACTATGGCTACACCTTC. This translates into CASSPGQGNYGYTF. This chain joins TRBV27 and TRBJ1-2; 10 bases align to TRBD1. In germline, CDR1 is MNHEY, CDR2 SMNVEV (reference sequence). The trim removed 6 bases at V and 2 bases at J, leaving 3 bases unmatched. The CDR3 consists of 14 residues.

CDR3 in DNA: TGTGCCAGCAGTGACGCCGGGAGGCCTTGGCAGTATTTT. Encoded protein: CASSDAGRPWQYF. The chain employs TRBV2 and TRBJ2-3; 7 bases align to TRBD2. The J segment lost 11 bases and the V segment lost 3 bases, leaving 8 bases of the junction unmatched. The CDR3 consists of 13 residues. Germline V gene sequence: CDR1 SNHLY, CDR2 FYNNEI.

CDR3 in amino acids: CASSLRGTTDTQYF. For the CDR3, the DNA is TGTGCCAGCAGCTTACGGGGGACCACAGATACGCAGTATTTT. The V gene is TRBV7-3, the J gene TRBJ2-3, with D perhaps matching TRBD2 (6 bases). Between the trimmed V and J ends, which lost 2 bases and 2 bases, there was a span of 8 bases. The CDR3 has 14 residues. Germline V gene sequence: CDR1 SGHTA, CDR2 FQGTGA.

CDR3 bases: TGTGCCAGCAGCCCCTGGGCTATGACAGATACGCAGTATTTT. Its translation: CASSPWAMTDTQYF. The chain links TRBV4-2 to TRBJ2-3; D ambiguous. The CDR3 spans 14 residues. V lost 4 bases to trimming and J lost 3 bases, with 11 bases between them. Germline CDR1 reads LGHNA; CDR2 reads YNFKEQ.

The J gene is TRBJ1-2, the V gene TRBV27, with D maybe TRBD1 (5 bases). The V gene's germline CDR1 is MNHEY and CDR2 SMNVEV (reference sequence). The CDR3 is 10 residues long. V lost 11 bases and J lost 2, with 6 bases in between. The CDR3 region has the DNA TGTGCCGGGGGGAACTATGGCTACACCTTC. Translation gives CAGGNYGYTF.

The chain links TRBV10-2 to TRBJ1-1; a weak D match, TRBD1 (5 bases). Per germline, CDR1 WSHSY and CDR2 SAAADI. Trimming left V 2 bases short and J 7 bases short, with 8 bases between. The CDR3 is 12 residues long. CDR3 DNA: TGCGCCAGCAGTGAGGTGGGGGGTGAAGCTTTCTTT. It specifies CASSEVGGEAFF.

CDR3 protein: CASSVGSDPTWETQYF. The CDR3 DNA is TGTGCCAGCAGCGTAGGTAGCGACCCTACGTGGGAGACCCAGTACTTC. The rearrangement links TRBV9 to TRBJ2-5; D perhaps matches TRBD2 (5 bases). From germline, CDR1 is SGDLS and CDR2 YYNGEE. Trimming left V 0 bases short and J 5 bases short, with 17 bases between. The CDR3 runs to 16 residues.

This rearrangement joins TRBV30 to TRBJ2-5, with 10 bases fitting TRBD2. Unmatched junction bases numbered 7, after V lost 4 bases and J lost 5 bases. The CDR3 loop spans 14 amino acids. Germline-derived CDR1 and CDR2 are GTSNPN and SVGIG (reference sequence). Written as DNA, the CDR3 is TGTGCCTGGACCCCCCGAGCGGGGGGGGAGACCCAGTACTTC. It encodes CAWTPRAGGETQYF.

The V gene is TRBV7-9, the J gene TRBJ1-4; 8 nucleotides agree with TRBD1. From germline, CDR1 is SEHNR and CDR2 FQNEAQ (reference sequence). The CDR3 contains 14 residues. With 3 bases clipped from V and 8 bases from J, the junction kept 5 bases outside the gene matches. This CDR3 is CASSFGQGGEKLFF. The CDR3 DNA follows: TGTGCCAGCAGCTTTGGACAGGGAGGAGAAAAACTGTTTTTT.

This clone was recorded only once. The chain links TRBV19 to TRBJ1-3, with D unclear. Germline V gene sequence: CDR1 LNHDA, CDR2 SQIVND (reference sequence). Trimming removed 8 bases at V and 2 bases at J, with 10 bases between. The CDR3 sequence is 13 residues long. The CDR3 nucleotides read TGTGCCAGTCTGAAGACAACTGGAAACACCATATATTTT. It encodes CASLKTTGNTIYF.

The rearrangement uses TRBV6-2 or TRBV6-3 and TRBJ2-3, with 8 bases matching TRBD2. This CDR3 is built from 16 residues. In germline, CDR1 is MNHEY, CDR2 SVGEGT. Trimming cost V 0 bases and J 3 bases; bases outside gene matches: 5. CDR3 protein: CASSYSSRGGTDTQYF. DNA of the CDR3: TGTGCCAGCAGTTACTCGTCTCGCGGGGGGACAGATACGCAGTATTTT.

A single count supports this clone. V is TRBV7-8 and J is TRBJ1-1; D uncertain. From germline, CDR1 is SGHVS and CDR2 FQNEAQ. The CDR3 is made up of 13 amino acids. V was trimmed by 5 bases and J by 5 bases, leaving 12 bases between them. In nucleotides, the CDR3 is TGTGCCAGCAGCCCAACCTCGAGTACTGAAGCTTTCTTT. Its translation: CASSPTSSTEAFF. The variable domain in full, with the rest retrieved from reference TRBV7-8 and TRBJ1-1, is GAGVSQSPRYKVAKRGQDVALRCDPISGHVSLFWYQQALGQGPEFLTYFQNEAQLDKSGLPSDRFFAERPEGSVSTLKIQRTQQEDSAVYLCASSPTSSTEAFFGQGTRLTVV.

The V and J genes are TRBV5-4 and TRBJ2-1; 13 bases align to TRBD2. CDR1 is SGHNT, CDR2 YYREEE, per germline (reference sequence). With 3 bases clipped from V and 5 bases from J, the junction kept 2 bases outside the gene matches. The CDR3 contains 15 residues. CDR3 in amino acids: CASSSGLAGDNEQFF. The CDR3 bases are TGTGCCAGCAGCTCAGGACTAGCGGGGGACAATGAGCAGTTCTTC.

The chain uses TRBV25-1 and TRBJ2-7, with D perhaps matching TRBD1 (5 bases). This CDR3 contains 16 residues. Looked up from germline, CDR1 is MGHDK and CDR2 is SYGVNS. V was pared by 5 bases and J by 3 bases, with 20 bases between. The CDR3 is CASSPVGRADIYEQYF. In DNA form, the CDR3 reads TGTGCCAGCAGTCCGGTGGGCAGGGCCGACATCTACGAGCAGTACTTC.

J is TRBJ2-7 and V is TRBV3-1 (or the pseudogene TRBV3-2), with TRBD1 matching 7 bases. The germline V gene has CDR1 LGHDT and CDR2 YNNKEL (reference sequence). The CDR3 is 15 residues long. J lost 9 bases, V lost 5 bases, and 16 bases had no gene match. CDR3 sequence: CASSSYRDRLFGQYF. For the CDR3, the DNA is TGTGCCAGCAGCTCCTACCGGGACAGACTATTTGGGCAGTACTTC.

The J gene is TRBJ2-7, the V gene TRBV4-1, with TRBD1 matching over 10 bases. Germline lookup yields CDR1 MGHRA and CDR2 YSYEKL. This CDR3 comprises 17 residues. The junction had 12 bases not matched to a gene; V was cut back by 3 bases and J by 4 bases. The DNA of the CDR3 is TGCGCCAGCAGCCACGGGACAGGGGCCTTAGGAGGGTACGAGCAGTACTTC. This gives the protein CASSHGTGALGGYEQYF.

This chain joins TRBV6-5 and TRBJ1-2; TRBD1 matches at 8 bases. V lost 0 bases, J lost 2 bases, and 2 bases stayed unmatched. The CDR3 has 15 residues. Germline V lookup: CDR1 MNHEY, CDR2 SVGAGI. The CDR3 sequence is CASSYSRDRNYGYTF. CDR3 DNA sequence: TGTGCCAGCAGTTACTCGAGGGACAGGAACTATGGCTACACCTTC.

The chain carries TRBV5-6 and TRBJ1-3; D possibly corresponds to TRBD1 (5 bases). In germline, CDR1 is SGHDT, CDR2 YYEEEE. This CDR3 has 15 residues. The V gene lost 0 bases and the J gene lost 4 bases, with 11 bases spanning the gap. CDR3 loop: CASSLEPGRGNTIYF. CDR3 sequence (DNA): TGTGCCAGCAGCTTGGAGCCAGGGCGAGGAAACACCATATATTTT.

This chain uses TRBV5-6 with TRBJ1-2; TRBD1 is a possible D gene (5 bases). V lost 5 bases, J lost 4 bases, and 9 bases lay in between. There are 12 residues in the CDR3. Germline CDR1 and CDR2: SGHDT and YYEEEE. The DNA for the CDR3 is TGTGCCAGCAGTTCTGACAGCTATGGCTACACCTTC. Encoded protein: CASSSDSYGYTF.

The CDR3 here is CASNQGGQPQHF. CDR3 sequence (DNA): TGTGCCAGCAACCAGGGGGGTCAGCCCCAGCATTTT. The chain recombines TRBV21-1 with TRBJ1-5; the tabulated D call, TRBD1, remains unverified against the DNA. TRBV21-1 is reported as a pseudogene. The CDR3 extends over 12 amino acids.

The chain combines TRBV19 with TRBJ1-6, with D tentatively TRBD1 (5 bases). This CDR3 has 17 residues. Trimming removed 4 bases at V and 7 bases at J, with 20 bases between. Per the germline V gene, CDR1 is LNHDA and CDR2 is SQIVND (reference sequence). CDR3 DNA sequence: TGTGCCAGTAGTACTCAACACGGAGGGACTCGGAATTCACCCCTCCACTTT. It yields the protein CASSTQHGGTRNSPLHF.

The chain uses TRBV3-1 (or the pseudogene TRBV3-2) and TRBJ1-2; D is possibly TRBD1 (5 bases). The V end lost 0 bases, the J end lost 0 bases, and 8 bases lay between the germline ends. There are 15 residues in the CDR3. Germline assignment: CDR1 LGHDT and CDR2 YNNKEL (reference sequence). The CDR3: CASSQEGQPNYGYTF. The CDR3 DNA reads TGTGCCAGCAGCCAAGAGGGGCAACCTAACTATGGCTACACCTTC.

The chain links TRBV5-8 to TRBJ1-6; no reliable D call. V was trimmed by 4 bases and J by 5 bases, leaving 13 bases between them. The CDR3 has 15 amino acids. The V gene's germline CDR1 is SGHTS and CDR2 YDEGEE. The CDR3 nucleotides read TGTGCCAGCAGCCCAACCACGATAGATAATTCACCCCTCCACTTT. Amino acids: CASSPTTIDNSPLHF.

The chain joins TRBV24-1 to TRBJ2-6, with no clear D. The CDR3 extends over 15 amino acids. Trimming shortened V by 2 bases and J by 3 bases, and 7 bases separated the two germline ends. CDR1 is KGHDR and CDR2 is SFDVKD in the germline V gene. The CDR3, as DNA: TGTGCCACCAGTGATTGGAGAAGTGGGGCCAACGTCCTGACTTTC. Protein sequence: CATSDWRSGANVLTF.

To note about this clone: The junction departs from the called germline gene at one end, perhaps through a read error. The chain joins TRBV7-8 to TRBJ2-2; TRBD2 might be the D (6 bases). This CDR3 region has 13 residues. Germline V CDR1 and CDR2: SGHVS, FQNEAQ. CDR3 coding DNA: TGTGCCACCTCCCGGGGGAACGCCGGGGAGCTGTTTTTT. It is translated as CATSRGNAGELFF. Full variable domain (missing parts from reference TRBV7-8 and TRBJ2-2): GAGVSQSPRYKVAKRGQDVALRCDPISGHVSLFWYQQALGQGPEFLTYFQNEAQLDKSGLPSDRFFAERPEGSVSTLKIQRTQQEDSAVYLCATSRGNAGELFFGEGSRLTVL.